This T cell receptor (beta chain) was recovered during a study of blood T cell repertoires in COVID-19. The overall study: T cells, B-cell-depleted T cells, or PBMCs supplied cDNA or gDNA.

The V segment lost 4 bases and the J segment 10 bases; nucleotides outside the gene matches: 9. This CDR3 is 15 amino acids long. Germline assignment: CDR1 SGHKS and CDR2 YYEKEE (reference sequence). Authors' analysis steps: Amplification of reference gene primers was used by the study to estimate nucleated cell counts. Produced via immunoSEQ multiplex PCR; TCRdb's table is partial and in-frame only. D and trimming come from the DNA, and the V and J calls and clone size come from that table. The repertoire holds about 260,000 clones, with 87% as singletons. This clone has only a few counts. V gene TRBV5-5 combines with J gene TRBJ1-6; 9 bases fit TRBD1. The TCR sequence derives from a woman in her thirties or forties who had recovered from COVID-19. Sequencing used peripheral blood. The CDR3 sequence: CASSRERTGESPLHF. DNA of the CDR3: TGTGCCAGCAGCCGGGAGAGGACAGGGGAGTCACCCCTCCACTTT.